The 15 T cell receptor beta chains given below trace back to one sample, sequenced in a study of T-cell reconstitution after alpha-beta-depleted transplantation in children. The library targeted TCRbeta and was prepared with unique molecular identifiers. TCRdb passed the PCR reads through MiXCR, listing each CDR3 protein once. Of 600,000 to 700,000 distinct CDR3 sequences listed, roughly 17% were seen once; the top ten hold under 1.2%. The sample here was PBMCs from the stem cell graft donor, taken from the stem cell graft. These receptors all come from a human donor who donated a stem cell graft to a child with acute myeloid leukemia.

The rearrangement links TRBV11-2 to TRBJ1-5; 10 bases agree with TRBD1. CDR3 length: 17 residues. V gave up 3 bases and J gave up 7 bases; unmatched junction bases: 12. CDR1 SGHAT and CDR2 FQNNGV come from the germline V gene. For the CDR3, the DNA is TGTGCCAGCAGCTTCGCCCTTCGGGACAGGGGTGGACAGCCCCAGCATTTT. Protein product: CASSFALRDRGGQPQHF.

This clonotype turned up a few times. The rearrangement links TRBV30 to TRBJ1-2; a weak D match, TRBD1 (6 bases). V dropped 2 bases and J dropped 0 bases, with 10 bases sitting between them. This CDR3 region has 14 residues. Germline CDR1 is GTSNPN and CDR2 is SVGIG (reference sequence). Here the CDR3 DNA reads TGTGCCTGGAGTCCCCGGACAGCTAACTATGGCTACACCTTC. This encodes CAWSPRTANYGYTF.

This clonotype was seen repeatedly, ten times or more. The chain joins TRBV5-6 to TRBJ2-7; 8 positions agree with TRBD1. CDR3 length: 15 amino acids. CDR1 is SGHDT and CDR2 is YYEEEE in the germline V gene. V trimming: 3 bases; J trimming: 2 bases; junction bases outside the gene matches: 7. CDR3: CASSSYDRGTYEQYF. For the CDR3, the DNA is TGTGCCAGCAGCTCCTACGACAGGGGAACCTACGAGCAGTACTTC.

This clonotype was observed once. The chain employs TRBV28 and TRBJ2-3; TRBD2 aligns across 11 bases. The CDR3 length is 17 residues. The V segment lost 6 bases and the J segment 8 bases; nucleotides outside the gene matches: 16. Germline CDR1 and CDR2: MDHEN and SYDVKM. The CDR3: CASSPSRLAGRLGTQYF. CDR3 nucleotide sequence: TGTGCCAGCAGCCCCAGTCGACTAGCGGGGCGACTGGGTACGCAGTATTTT.

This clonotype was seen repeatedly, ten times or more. This CDR3 reads CSALRTGAKRETQYF. CDR3 in DNA: TGCAGTGCCCTTAGGACAGGGGCAAAGCGAGAGACCCAGTACTTC. V usage is TRBV20-1 and J usage is TRBJ2-5; 9 bases are shared with TRBD1. The CDR3 is made up of 15 amino acids. The junction had 12 bases not matched to a gene; V was cut back by 6 bases and J by 4 bases. Germline values: CDR1 DFQATT, CDR2 SNEGSKA (reference sequence).

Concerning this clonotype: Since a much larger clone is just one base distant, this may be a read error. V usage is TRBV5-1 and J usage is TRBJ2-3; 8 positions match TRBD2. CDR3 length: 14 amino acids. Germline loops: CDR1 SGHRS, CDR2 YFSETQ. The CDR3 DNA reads TGCGCCAGCAGCTTTACCGGGGGGGGAGATACGCATTATTTT. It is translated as CASSFTGGGDTHYF.

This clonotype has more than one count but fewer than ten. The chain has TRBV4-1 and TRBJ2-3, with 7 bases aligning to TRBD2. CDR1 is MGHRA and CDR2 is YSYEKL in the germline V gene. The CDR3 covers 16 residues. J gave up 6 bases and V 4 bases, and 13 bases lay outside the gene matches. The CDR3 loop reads CASSRWDYPLGDTQYF. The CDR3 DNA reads TGCGCCAGCAGCCGATGGGACTACCCCTTGGGTGATACGCAGTATTTT.

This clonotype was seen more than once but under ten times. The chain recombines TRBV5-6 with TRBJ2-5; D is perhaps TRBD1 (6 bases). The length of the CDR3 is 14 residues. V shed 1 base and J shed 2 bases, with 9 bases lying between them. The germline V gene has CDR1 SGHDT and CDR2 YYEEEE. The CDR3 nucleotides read TGTGCCAGCAGCTTGCGCAGGGGACAAGAGACCCAGTACTTC. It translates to CASSLRRGQETQYF.

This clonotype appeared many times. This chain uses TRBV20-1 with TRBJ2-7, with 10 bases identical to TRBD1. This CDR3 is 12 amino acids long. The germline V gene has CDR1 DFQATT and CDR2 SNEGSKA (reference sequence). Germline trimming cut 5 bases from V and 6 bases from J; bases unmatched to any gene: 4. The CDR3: CSAFGQGGEQYF. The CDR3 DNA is TGCAGTGCTTTCGGACAGGGGGGCGAGCAGTACTTC.

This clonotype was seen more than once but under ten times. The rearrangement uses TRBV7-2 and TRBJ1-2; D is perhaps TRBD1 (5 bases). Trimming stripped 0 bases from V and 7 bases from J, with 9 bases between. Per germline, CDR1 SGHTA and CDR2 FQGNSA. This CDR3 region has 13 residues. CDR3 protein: CASSLAGVAGYTF. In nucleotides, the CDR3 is TGTGCCAGCAGCTTAGCAGGGGTGGCTGGCTACACCTTC.

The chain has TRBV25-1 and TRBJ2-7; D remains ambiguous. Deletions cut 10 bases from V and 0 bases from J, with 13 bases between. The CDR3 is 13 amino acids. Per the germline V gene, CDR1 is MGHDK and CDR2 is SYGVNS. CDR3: CANVGPFSYEQYV. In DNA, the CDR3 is TGTGCCAACGTCGGACCGTTCTCCTACGAGCAGTACGTC.

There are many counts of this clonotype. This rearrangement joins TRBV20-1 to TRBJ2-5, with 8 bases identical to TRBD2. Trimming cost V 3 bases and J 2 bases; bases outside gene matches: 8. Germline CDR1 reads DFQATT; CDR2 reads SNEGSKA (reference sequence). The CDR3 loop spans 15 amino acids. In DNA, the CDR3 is TGCAGTGCTAGGAACCCAATAGCGGGGCAAGAGACCCAGTACTTC. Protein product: CSARNPIAGQETQYF.

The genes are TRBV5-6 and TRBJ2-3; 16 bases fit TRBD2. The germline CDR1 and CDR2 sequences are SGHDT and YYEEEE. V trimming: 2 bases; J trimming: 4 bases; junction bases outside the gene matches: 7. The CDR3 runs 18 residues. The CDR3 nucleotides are TGTGCCAGCAGCTTAGGGACTAGCGGGGGGGCCGTGTCAGATACGCAGTATTTT. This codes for CASSLGTSGGAVSDTQYF.

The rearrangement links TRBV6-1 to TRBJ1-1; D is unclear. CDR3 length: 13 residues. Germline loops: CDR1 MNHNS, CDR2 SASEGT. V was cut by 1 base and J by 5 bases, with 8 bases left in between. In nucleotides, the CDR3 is TGTGCCAGCAGTGAAGTGGAAGGGACTGAAGCTTTCTTT. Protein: CASSEVEGTEAFF.

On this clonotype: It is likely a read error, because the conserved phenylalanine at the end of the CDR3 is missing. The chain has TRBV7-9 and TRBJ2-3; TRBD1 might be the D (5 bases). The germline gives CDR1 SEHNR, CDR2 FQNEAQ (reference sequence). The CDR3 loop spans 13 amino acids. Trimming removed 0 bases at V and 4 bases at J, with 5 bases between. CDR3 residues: CASSLAGADTQYY. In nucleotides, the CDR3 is TGTGCCAGCAGCTTAGCAGGGGCAGATACGCAGTATTAT.